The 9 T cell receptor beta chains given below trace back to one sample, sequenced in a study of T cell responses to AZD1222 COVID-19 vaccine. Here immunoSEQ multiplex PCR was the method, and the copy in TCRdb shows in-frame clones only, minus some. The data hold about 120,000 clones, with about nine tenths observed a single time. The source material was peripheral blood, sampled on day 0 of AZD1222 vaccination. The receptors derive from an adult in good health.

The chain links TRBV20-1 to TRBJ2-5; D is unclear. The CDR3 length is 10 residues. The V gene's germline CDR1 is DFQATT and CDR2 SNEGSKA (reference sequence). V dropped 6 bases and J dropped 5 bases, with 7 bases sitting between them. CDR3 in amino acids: CSASSETQYF. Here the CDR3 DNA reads TGCAGTGCGTCTTCGGAGACCCAGTACTTC.

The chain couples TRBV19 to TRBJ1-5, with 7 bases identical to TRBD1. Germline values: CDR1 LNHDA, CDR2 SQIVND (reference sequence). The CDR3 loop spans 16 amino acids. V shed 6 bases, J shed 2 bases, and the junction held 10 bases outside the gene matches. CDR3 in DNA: TGTGCCAGTAGCCAAAGGGCGGGGACAGGCAATCAGCCCCAGCATTTT. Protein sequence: CASSQRAGTGNQPQHF.

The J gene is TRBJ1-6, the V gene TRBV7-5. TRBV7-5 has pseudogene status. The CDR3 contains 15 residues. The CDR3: CARSLYGFHNSPLHF. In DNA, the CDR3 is TGTGCCAGAAGCTTATACGGGTTCCATAATTCACCCCTCCACTTT.

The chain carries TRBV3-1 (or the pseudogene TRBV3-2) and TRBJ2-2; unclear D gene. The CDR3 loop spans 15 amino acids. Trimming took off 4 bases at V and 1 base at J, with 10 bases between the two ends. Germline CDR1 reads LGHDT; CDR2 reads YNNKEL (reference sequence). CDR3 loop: CASSLVGGNTGELFF. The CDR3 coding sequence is TGTGCCAGCAGCCTAGTCGGCGGGAACACCGGGGAGCTGTTTTTT.

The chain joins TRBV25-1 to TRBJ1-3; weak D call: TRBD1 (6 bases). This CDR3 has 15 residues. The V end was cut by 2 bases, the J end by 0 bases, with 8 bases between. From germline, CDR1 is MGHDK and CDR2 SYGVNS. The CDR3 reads CASSEGTTSGNTIYF. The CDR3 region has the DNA TGTGCCAGCAGTGAAGGGACAACCTCTGGAAACACCATATATTTT.

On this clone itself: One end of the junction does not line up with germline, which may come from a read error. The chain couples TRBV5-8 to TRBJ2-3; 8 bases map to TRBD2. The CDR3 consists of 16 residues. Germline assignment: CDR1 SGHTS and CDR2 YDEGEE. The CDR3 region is CASTGDVRTSNRYGDF. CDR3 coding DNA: TGTGCCAGCACCGGGGACGTAAGGACTAGCAACAGATATGGGGATTTT. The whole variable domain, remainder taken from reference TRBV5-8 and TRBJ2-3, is EAGVTQSPTHLIKTRGQQATLRCSPISGHTSVYWYQQALGLGLQFLLWYDEGEERNRGNFPPRFSGRQFPNYSSELNVNALELEDSALYLCASTGDVRTSNRYGDFGPGTRLTVL.

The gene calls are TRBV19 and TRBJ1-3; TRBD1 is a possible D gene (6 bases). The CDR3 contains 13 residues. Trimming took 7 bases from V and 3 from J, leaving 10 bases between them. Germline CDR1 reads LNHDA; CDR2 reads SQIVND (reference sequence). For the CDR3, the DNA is TGTGCCAGTATTCGGACAGATGGAAACACCATATATTTT. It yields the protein CASIRTDGNTIYF.

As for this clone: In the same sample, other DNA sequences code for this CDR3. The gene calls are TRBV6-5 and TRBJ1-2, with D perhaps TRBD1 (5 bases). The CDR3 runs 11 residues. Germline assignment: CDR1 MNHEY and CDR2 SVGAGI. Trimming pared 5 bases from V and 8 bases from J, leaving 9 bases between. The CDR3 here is CASSPGTGYTF. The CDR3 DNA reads TGTGCCAGCAGTCCCGGGACGGGCTACACCTTC.

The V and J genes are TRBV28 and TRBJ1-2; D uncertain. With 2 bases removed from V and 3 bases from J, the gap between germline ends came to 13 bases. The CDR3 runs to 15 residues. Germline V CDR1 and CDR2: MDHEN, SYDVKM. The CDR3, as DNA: TGTGCCAGCAGTTTAACCCCTCAGGACCACTATGGCTACACCTTC. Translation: CASSLTPQDHYGYTF.